A selection of T cell receptor beta chains follows, all from one sample in a study of T cell responses to AZD1222 COVID-19 vaccine. Sequencing used immunoSEQ multiplex PCR; TCRdb keeps in-frame clones, though not all of them. Here the sample spans around 89,000 clones, roughly 88% being singletons. Source: peripheral blood, taken on day 0 of AZD1222 vaccination. Receptor source: an adult in good health. Both conserved end residues are part of each CDR3. The order of the fields is CDR3 length, clone size, D gene, V gene, J gene, CDR3 DNA, CDR3 protein. The D gene is left open where the match is weak. Where a row states a size, it is once, few, many or the class of an expanded clone; other rows omit it.

length: 16; size: -; D: -; V: TRBV6-6; J: TRBJ2-7; DNA: TGTGCCAGCAGGCCGACAGCTAGCATCTCTCTCTCCGAGCAGTACTTC; CDR3: CASRPTASISLSEQYF
length: 15; size: -; D: -; V: TRBV7-3; J: TRBJ2-3; DNA: TGTGCCAGCAGTCGCGCGGCGGTGAGCACAGATACGCAGTATTTT; CDR3: CASSRAAVSTDTQYF
length: 15; size: -; D: -; V: TRBV5-4; J: TRBJ1-2; DNA: TGTGCCAGCAGCGTGGTTGCATCGGGGACCTATGGCTACACCTTC; CDR3: CASSVVASGTYGYTF
length: 17; size: -; D: -; V: TRBV9; J: TRBJ1-2; DNA: TGTGCCAGCAGCCATCGTATATCCCCTCCAGAACTCTATGGCTACACCTTC; CDR3: CASSHRISPPELYGYTF
length: 16; size: few; D: TRBD1; V: TRBV7-9; J: TRBJ1-2; DNA: TGTGCCAGCTCCCCTCGGGGGACAGGGGCGGACTATGGCTACACCTTC; CDR3: CASSPRGTGADYGYTF
length: 11; size: -; D: -; V: TRBV27; J: TRBJ2-7; DNA: TGTGCCAGCAGGGGTTTCTACGAGCAGTACTTC; CDR3: CASRGFYEQYF
length: 14; size: -; D: -; V: TRBV5-1; J: TRBJ1-1; DNA: TGCGCCAGCAGCTTGGAAGCAGGGGTCACTGAAGCTTTCTTT; CDR3: CASSLEAGVTEAFF
length: 16; size: -; D: -; V: TRBV27; J: TRBJ1-3; DNA: TGTGCCAGCAGTAAAATCGGGACGGCCTCTGGAAACACCATATATTTT; CDR3: CASSKIGTASGNTIYF
length: 15; size: -; D: -; V: TRBV7-9; J: TRBJ2-2; DNA: TGTGCCAGCAGCTTAGGAGGGGCTAGCGACCGATCGCTGTTTTTT; CDR3: CASSLGGASDRSLFF
length: 13; size: -; D: TRBD2; V: TRBV29-1; J: TRBJ2-1; DNA: TGCAGCGTCGGACTAGCGGGGGGACTCGAGCAGTTCTTC; CDR3: CSVGLAGGLEQFF
length: 16; size: -; D: TRBD2; V: TRBV4-3; J: TRBJ2-5; DNA: TGCGCCAGCAGCCTAGCGGGGGGGCCGGGGCAAGAGACCCAGTACTTC; CDR3: CASSLAGGPGQETQYF
length: 18; size: -; D: TRBD2; V: TRBV28; J: TRBJ2-3; DNA: TGTGCCAGCAGTTCCTTCCGTAGCGGGGGGGCGCTTTCAGATACGCAGTATTTT; CDR3: CASSSFRSGGALSDTQYF
length: 13; size: -; D: -; V: TRBV2; J: TRBJ1-3; DNA: TGTGCCAGCAGTCCCGGCTCTGGAAACACCATATATTTT; CDR3: CASSPGSGNTIYF
length: 13; size: few; D: TRBD1; V: TRBV18; J: TRBJ1-2; DNA: TGTGCCAGCTCACCATCCGGACAGGTCAACATCACCTTC; CDR3: CASSPSGQVNITF
length: 16; size: few; D: TRBD2; V: TRBV4-1; J: TRBJ2-1; DNA: TGCGCCAGCAGCCAAGATCGGACTAGCGATTACAATGAGCAGTTCTTC; CDR3: CASSQDRTSDYNEQFF
length: 14; size: few; D: -; V: TRBV6-4; J: TRBJ2-6; DNA: TGTGCCAGCTCGTGGGGCATCGGGGCCAACGTCCTGACTTTC; CDR3: CASSWGIGANVLTF
length: 15; size: -; D: TRBD1; V: TRBV13; J: TRBJ2-1; DNA: TGTGCCAGCAGACAGACAGGGGGCGCATACAATGAGCAGTTCTTC; CDR3: CASRQTGGAYNEQFF
length: 15; size: once; D: -; V: TRBV5-4; J: TRBJ2-5; DNA: TGTGCCAGCAGCTTGGGAATGTCAGAACAAGAGACCCAGTACTTC; CDR3: CASSLGMSEQETQYF
length: 13; size: -; D: -; V: TRBV4-3; J: TRBJ1-1; DNA: TGCGCCAGCAGCCAAGCAGTGAACACTGAAGCTTTCTTT; CDR3: CASSQAVNTEAFF
length: 14; size: -; D: -; V: TRBV7-3; J: TRBJ1-1; DNA: TGTGCCAGCAGCTGGACCCACATGAACACTGAAGCTTTCTTT; CDR3: CASSWTHMNTEAFF
length: 14; size: -; D: TRBD1; V: TRBV4-1; J: TRBJ1-2; DNA: TGCGCCAGCACCCCAGGGGACAGGGACTATGGCTACACCTTC; CDR3: CASTPGDRDYGYTF
length: 15; size: -; D: -; V: TRBV4-2; J: TRBJ1-2; DNA: TGTGCCAGCAGCCAAGATCTGTTTCAGGGCGGGGGCTACACCTTC; CDR3: CASSQDLFQGGGYTF
length: 11; size: -; D: -; V: TRBV6-2/TRBV6-3; J: TRBJ2-7; DNA: TGTGCCAGCAGTTACGGGTTCGAGCAGTACTTC; CDR3: CASSYGFEQYF
length: 16; size: -; D: -; V: TRBV5-8; J: TRBJ1-5; DNA: TGTGCCAGCAGCTTGGGTGGCGGCTATAGCAATCAGCCCCAGCATTTT; CDR3: CASSLGGGYSNQPQHF
length: 17; size: -; D: TRBD2; V: TRBV2; J: TRBJ2-2; DNA: TGTGCCAGCAGTCCCCTAGCGGGCGAAACGAACACCGGGGAGCTGTTTTTT; CDR3: CASSPLAGETNTGELFF
length: 10; size: -; D: -; V: TRBV2; J: TRBJ2-5; DNA: TGTGCCAGCAGTGGGGAGACCCAGTACTTC; CDR3: CASSGETQYF
length: 16; size: once; D: TRBD1; V: TRBV28; J: TRBJ1-5; DNA: TGTGCCAGCAGTGAAGACAGGGCCCCAGGCAATCAGCCCCAGCATTTT; CDR3: CASSEDRAPGNQPQHF
length: 14; size: -; D: -; V: TRBV4-1; J: TRBJ1-1; DNA: TGCGCCAGCAGCCCTCAAACAGCATACACTGAAGCTTTCTTT; CDR3: CASSPQTAYTEAFF
length: 15; size: -; D: TRBD1; V: TRBV6-6; J: TRBJ1-1; DNA: TGTGCCACCCAGACAGGGGGCGCAGGGGACACTGAAGCTTTCTTT; CDR3: CATQTGGAGDTEAFF
length: 15; size: few; D: -; V: TRBV5-4; J: TRBJ2-7; DNA: TGTGCCAGCAGCCGAGAGCGGCAGGGAGCCTACGAGCAGTACTTC; CDR3: CASSRERQGAYEQYF
length: 14; size: -; D: -; V: TRBV7-2; J: TRBJ2-2; DNA: TGTGCCAGCAGCAAGACAGGGAACACCGGGGAGCTGTTTTTT; CDR3: CASSKTGNTGELFF
length: 12; size: -; D: -; V: TRBV5-4; J: TRBJ2-7; DNA: TGTGCCAGCAGCTTGGACATTTACGAGCAGTACTTC; CDR3: CASSLDIYEQYF
length: 16; size: -; D: TRBD1; V: TRBV6-1; J: TRBJ2-7; DNA: TGTGCCAGCAGTGAAGAAGTCCCGGACAGGGGTAGCGAGCAGTACTTC; CDR3: CASSEEVPDRGSEQYF
length: 14; size: -; D: TRBD2; V: TRBV7-3; J: TRBJ2-1; DNA: TGTGCCAGCAGCTCGGGACTAGCGGGGGCTGAGCAGTTCTTC; CDR3: CASSSGLAGAEQFF
length: 14; size: once; D: -; V: TRBV4-3; J: TRBJ1-1; DNA: TGCGCCAGCAGCCAGGACAGCAAAATTGATGAAGTGTTCTTT; CDR3: CASSQDSKIDEVFF
length: 15; size: -; D: TRBD1; V: TRBV6-4; J: TRBJ2-1; DNA: TGTGCCAGCAGTGAACTTAGGACAGGGCGGAATGAGCAGTTCTTC; CDR3: CASSELRTGRNEQFF
length: 14; size: -; D: -; V: TRBV5-6; J: TRBJ2-2; DNA: TGTGCCAGCAAGGGGAGATCGAACACCGGGGAGCTGTTTTTT; CDR3: CASKGRSNTGELFF
length: 16; size: -; D: TRBD2; V: TRBV7-2; J: TRBJ2-1; DNA: TGTGCCAGCAGCTCCATTAGGCTAGCGGGTAAAAATGAGCAGTTCTTC; CDR3: CASSSIRLAGKNEQFF
length: 14; size: -; D: -; V: TRBV7-9; J: TRBJ2-1; DNA: TGTGCCAGCAGCTTAGATTTACTATTTGGTGAGCAGTTCTTC; CDR3: CASSLDLLFGEQFF
length: 14; size: -; D: TRBD1; V: TRBV4-3; J: TRBJ2-7; DNA: TGCGCCAGCAGCGCCGGGACAGGGGACTACGAGCAGTACTTC; CDR3: CASSAGTGDYEQYF
length: 14; size: -; D: -; V: TRBV6-5; J: TRBJ2-5; DNA: TGTGCCAGCAGTAGGAGGACGGGACAAGAGACCCAGTACTTC; CDR3: CASSRRTGQETQYF